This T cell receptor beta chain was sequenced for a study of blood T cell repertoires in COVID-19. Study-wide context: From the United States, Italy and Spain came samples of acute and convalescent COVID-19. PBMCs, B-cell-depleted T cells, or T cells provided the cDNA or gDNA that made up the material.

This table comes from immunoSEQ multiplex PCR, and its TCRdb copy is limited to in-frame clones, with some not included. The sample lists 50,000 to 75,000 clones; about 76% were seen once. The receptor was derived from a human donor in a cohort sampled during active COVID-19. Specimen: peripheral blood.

The CDR3 here is CAISEAIVETQYF. DNA of the CDR3: TGTGCCATCAGTGAGGCTATCGTGGAGACCCAGTACTTC. The V call is TRBV10-3, the J call TRBJ2-5; D ambiguous. With 2 bases removed from V and 5 bases from J, the gap between germline ends came to 9 bases. The CDR3 spans 13 residues. CDR1 is ENHRY and CDR2 is SYGVKD in the germline V gene.